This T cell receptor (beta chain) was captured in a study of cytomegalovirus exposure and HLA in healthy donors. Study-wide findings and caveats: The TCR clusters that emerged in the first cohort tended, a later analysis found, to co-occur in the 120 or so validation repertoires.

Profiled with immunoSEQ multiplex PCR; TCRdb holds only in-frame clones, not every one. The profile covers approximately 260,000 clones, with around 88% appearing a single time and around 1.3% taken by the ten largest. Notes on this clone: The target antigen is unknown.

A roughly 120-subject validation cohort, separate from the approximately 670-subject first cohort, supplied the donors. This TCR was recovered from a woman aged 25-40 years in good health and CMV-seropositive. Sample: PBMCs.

The CDR3 loop reads CASSSAGWSYEQYF. Written as DNA, the CDR3 is TGCGCCAGCAGCTCAGCGGGATGGTCCTACGAGCAGTACTTC. This sequence joins TRBV5-1 and TRBJ2-7; 7 positions agree with TRBD2. CDR1 is SGHRS and CDR2 is YFSETQ in the germline V gene. The CDR3 is made up of 14 amino acids. V dropped 3 bases and J dropped 1; count of bases not matched to a gene: 4.